Listed below are T cell receptor beta chains from one sample, sequenced in a study of CD8 T cells in ankylosing spondylitis. TCRdb ran MiXCR on the 5' RACE reads and lists one entry per CDR3 protein. The sample shows roughly 670,000 distinct CDR3 sequences, around a fifth of them seen only once. Sequencing was carried out using blood, either unsorted or a sorted T cell fraction (not recorded which). The receptor source for this set is a male donor with ankylosing spondylitis. Each CDR3 is given with its conserved first and last residue. D genes are given only for firm matches. A row's size may be missing; if present it is once, few, many or a size class.

D gene	V gene	J gene	clone size	CDR3 protein	CDR3 DNA
TRBD1	TRBV6-5	TRBJ2-1	NA	CASGQGEFVQFF	TGTGCCAGCGGACAGGGAGAATTCGTGCAGTTCTTC
TRBD1	TRBV18	TRBJ1-2	NA	CASSLGTGGPIAYGYTF	TGTGCCAGCTCACTCGGGACAGGGGGTCCCATCGCCTATGGCTACACCTTC
NA	TRBV20-1	TRBJ2-1	NA	CSAERLSSYNEQFF	TGCAGTGCGGAAAGACTGAGCTCCTACAATGAGCAGTTCTTC
NA	TRBV2	TRBJ1-5	few	CASSAMGQPQHF	TGTGCCAGCAGTGCTATGGGTCAGCCCCAGCATTTT
TRBD2	TRBV11-2	TRBJ2-1	NA	CASSTRRGGLAGGSYNEQFF	TGTGCCAGCAGCACCCGCAGGGGAGGGCTAGCGGGGGGCTCCTACAATGAGCAGTTCTTC
TRBD1	TRBV7-9	TRBJ2-7	NA	CASTYGTGFREQYF	TGTGCCAGCACCTACGGGACAGGTTTCCGCGAGCAGTACTTC
NA	TRBV6-6	TRBJ2-1	few	CASWAGLQNEQFF	TGTGCCAGCTGGGCAGGGCTGCAAAATGAGCAGTTCTTC
NA	TRBV12-3/TRBV12-4	TRBJ1-2	NA	CASSQTGTKPYGYTF	TGTGCCAGCAGCCAGACCGGGACTAAACCCTATGGCTACACCTTC
NA	TRBV9	TRBJ1-4	NA	CASSSRGGAGEKLFF	TGTGCCAGCAGCTCCCGGGGGGGGGCCGGTGAAAAACTGTTTTTT
NA	TRBV2	TRBJ2-5	NA	CASSEQGDGTQYF	TGTGCCAGCAGTGAACAGGGTGATGGGACCCAGTACTTC
NA	TRBV4-1	TRBJ2-5	NA	CASSPPPGLVETQYF	TGCGCCAGCAGCCCACCCCCGGGGCTAGTTGAGACCCAGTACTTC
NA	TRBV28	TRBJ2-2	NA	CASRYLTGELFF	TGTGCCAGCAGATATTTGACCGGGGAGCTGTTTTTT
NA	TRBV29-1	TRBJ2-2	NA	CSVVAADTGELFF	TGCAGCGTTGTGGCAGCGGACACCGGGGAGCTGTTTTTT
NA	TRBV5-1	TRBJ1-2	NA	CASSPRGDLNYGYTF	TGCGCCAGCAGCCCGAGGGGGGATCTTAACTATGGCTACACCTTC
NA	TRBV29-1	TRBJ2-7	NA	CSVGSVSSYEQYF	TGCAGCGTTGGGTCGGTGAGCTCCTACGAGCAGTACTTC
NA	TRBV6-5	TRBJ2-1	NA	CASSYSRRGEQFF	TGTGCCAGCAGTTACTCGAGGCGGGGCGAGCAGTTCTTC
NA	TRBV6-1	TRBJ2-1	few	CASRKRGRSSYNEQFF	TGTGCCAGCAGAAAAAGAGGACGGAGCTCCTACAATGAGCAGTTCTTC
TRBD2	TRBV6-5	TRBJ2-3	once	CASSSLGLVPALDTQYF	TGTGCCAGCAGTTCACTAGGACTAGTCCCTGCCCTTGATACGCAGTATTTT
TRBD1	TRBV20-1	TRBJ1-4	few	CSAIRRGINEKLFF	TGCAGTGCTATACGCAGGGGGATCAATGAAAAACTGTTTTTT
TRBD2	TRBV12-3/TRBV12-4	TRBJ2-3	NA	CACSLRGLLAGNTDTQYF	TGTGCCTGCAGTTTAAGGGGATTACTAGCGGGGAACACAGATACGCAGTATTTT
TRBD1	TRBV6-1	TRBJ2-7	few	CASSQTGGTVDEQYF	TGTGCCAGCAGCCAGACAGGGGGCACGGTCGACGAGCAGTACTTC
NA	TRBV2	TRBJ2-3	NA	CASSEERWTISTDTQYF	TGTGCCAGCAGTGAGGAGAGGTGGACAATTTCCACAGATACGCAGTATTTT
NA	TRBV12-3/TRBV12-4	TRBJ1-2	NA	CASSFKSASGYTF	TGTGCCAGCAGTTTTAAGTCAGCTTCCGGCTACACCTTC
NA	TRBV20-1	TRBJ2-7	NA	CSARDDFSSYEQYF	TGCAGTGCTAGAGACGACTTCAGCTCCTACGAGCAGTACTTC
NA	TRBV12-3/TRBV12-4	TRBJ2-3	NA	CASRRLGPDTQYF	TGTGCCAGCAGAAGACTAGGGCCAGATACGCAGTATTTT
NA	TRBV7-2	TRBJ2-3	NA	CASSRLAQDTQYF	TGTGCCAGCAGCCGCCTAGCGCAAGATACGCAGTATTTT
NA	TRBV21-1	TRBJ1-1	NA	CASSTWQGRTEAFF	TGTGCCAGCAGCACCTGGCAGGGGAGAACTGAAGCTTTCTTT
TRBD1	TRBV4-3	TRBJ1-5	NA	CASSGDRASQPQHF	TGCGCCAGCAGCGGCGACAGGGCCAGCCAGCCCCAGCATTTT
TRBD1	TRBV27	TRBJ1-3	NA	CASKPLPGGPGNTIYF	TGTGCCAGCAAACCACTCCCAGGGGGACCTGGAAACACCATATATTTT
TRBD1	TRBV27	TRBJ1-5	NA	CASGTGDGQPQHF	TGTGCCAGCGGGACAGGGGATGGCCAGCCCCAGCATTTT
TRBD2	TRBV12-3/TRBV12-4	TRBJ2-5	few	CASSSRGGRSEETQYF	TGTGCCAGCAGTTCGCGGGGGGGCCGCAGCGAAGAGACCCAGTACTTC
TRBD2	TRBV10-3	TRBJ2-1	NA	CAISLRGGSSYNEQFF	TGTGCCATCAGCCTTCGAGGCGGGAGCTCCTACAATGAGCAGTTCTTC
TRBD2	TRBV19	TRBJ2-1	many	CASSHRLAGAAYNEQFF	TGTGCCAGTAGTCATCGACTAGCGGGGGCGGCCTACAATGAGCAGTTCTTC
NA	TRBV2	TRBJ1-5	NA	CASSEWAGLGPQHF	TGTGCCAGCAGTGAATGGGCAGGTCTCGGGCCCCAGCATTTT
NA	TRBV12-3/TRBV12-4	TRBJ1-1	many	CASSLGGRYTEAFF	TGTGCCAGCAGTTTAGGAGGGAGATACACTGAAGCTTTCTTT
TRBD1	TRBV7-8	TRBJ1-5	few	CASSLTGGSNQPQHF	TGTGCCAGCAGCCTTACAGGGGGAAGCAATCAGCCCCAGCATTTT
TRBD2	TRBV7-2	TRBJ2-1	NA	CASDGAGVYEQFF	TGTGCCAGCGACGGAGCGGGAGTCTATGAGCAGTTCTTC
NA	TRBV20-1	TRBJ2-7	few	CSARGDGAHYEQYF	TGCAGTGCTAGGGGGGACGGAGCACACTACGAGCAGTACTTC
NA	TRBV5-6	TRBJ2-4	few	CASSLEYTSGAKNIQYF	TGTGCCAGCAGCTTGGAGTACACTAGTGGCGCCAAAAACATTCAGTACTTC
NA	TRBV7-9	TRBJ2-2	many	CASSLPRQDYGELFF	TGTGCCAGCAGCTTACCGAGGCAGGATTACGGGGAGCTGTTTTTT
NA	TRBV10-2	TRBJ2-4	NA	CASSESRGERAKNIQYF	TGCGCCAGCAGTGAGTCTAGAGGGGAGCGAGCCAAAAACATTCAGTACTTC
NA	TRBV18	TRBJ1-1	NA	CASSPWGAPDTEAFF	TGTGCCAGCTCACCATGGGGGGCGCCGGACACTGAAGCTTTCTTT
TRBD2	TRBV24-1	TRBJ2-1	NA	CATSDPVAGSSYNEQFF	TGTGCCACCAGTGATCCAGTAGCGGGCAGCTCCTACAATGAGCAGTTCTTC
NA	TRBV6-1	TRBJ1-4	NA	CASRDLATNEKLFF	TGTGCCAGCAGAGACCTTGCAACTAATGAAAAACTGTTTTTT
NA	TRBV4-2	TRBJ2-5	few	CASSPGQLEETQYF	TGTGCCAGCAGCCCAGGCCAACTGGAAGAGACCCAGTACTTC
TRBD1	TRBV27	TRBJ2-7	NA	CASSLWGQDYEQYF	TGTGCCAGCAGTTTATGGGGACAGGACTACGAGCAGTACTTC
NA	TRBV7-9	TRBJ1-5	NA	CASSLDLLPQHF	TGTGCCAGCAGCTTAGATCTCCTGCCCCAGCATTTT
NA	TRBV11-2	TRBJ2-7	NA	CASSHYPNFEQYF	TGTGCCAGCAGCCACTACCCCAACTTCGAGCAGTACTTC
NA	TRBV4-1	TRBJ1-2	few	CASSQAEPQVYGYTF	TGCGCCAGCAGCCAAGCGGAACCCCAAGTCTATGGCTACACCTTC
NA	TRBV14	TRBJ2-7	few	CASSQGGHSYEQYF	TGTGCCAGCAGCCAAGGGGGGCACAGCTACGAGCAGTACTTC
NA	TRBV12-3/TRBV12-4	TRBJ2-1	few	CASRWTGEQFF	TGTGCCAGCAGGTGGACTGGGGAGCAGTTCTTC
NA	TRBV20-1	TRBJ1-5	few	CSARDSLSNQPQHF	TGCAGTGCTAGGGACAGCCTTAGCAATCAGCCCCAGCATTTT
NA	TRBV6-1	TRBJ2-2	NA	CASKGEGSGELFF	TGTGCCAGCAAGGGGGAGGGCTCCGGGGAGCTGTTTTTT
NA	TRBV29-1	TRBJ1-2	few	CSVDPRGGKDYGYTF	TGCAGCGTTGATCCAAGGGGGGGAAAAGACTATGGCTACACCTTC
TRBD2	TRBV19	TRBJ2-7	NA	CASSPRLADPREQYF	TGTGCCAGTAGTCCCAGACTAGCGGACCCTCGCGAGCAGTACTTC
NA	TRBV11-2	TRBJ2-3	NA	CASSSQGYLSTDTQYF	TGTGCCAGCAGCTCGCAGGGGTACCTGAGCACAGATACGCAGTATTTT
TRBD1	TRBV20-1	TRBJ1-1	NA	CSADRGLLGTEAFF	TGCAGTGCGGACAGGGGTTTATTGGGCACTGAAGCTTTCTTT
NA	TRBV20-1	TRBJ2-7	few	CSAVDSSSYEQYF	TGCAGTGCCGTGGACAGTTCCTCCTACGAGCAGTACTTC
NA	TRBV5-6	TRBJ2-2	many	CASSLVGSGELFF	TGTGCCAGCAGCTTGGTAGGGTCCGGGGAGCTGTTTTTT
NA	TRBV10-3	TRBJ2-2	many	CAIKPTGNTGELFF	TGTGCCATCAAACCGACAGGCAACACCGGGGAGCTGTTTTTT